This is a list of T cell receptor beta chains from one sample in a study of human T cells and chemical hapten exposure. TCRdb re-derived calls from the RACE reads in MiXCR, one entry per CDR3 protein. The sample shows approximately 110,000 distinct CDR3 sequences, about a tenth of them seen only once. The sequencing used whole blood, collected in connection with sensitization to the hapten diphenylcyclopropenone (DPC). These receptor sequences come from a woman aged 40 to 49 with alopecia areata. Some clones in this sample may be carry-over from other donors' samples. Each CDR3 is given with its conserved first and last residue. A D gene is named only where the DNA matches it firmly. Clone size appears in some rows only: once, few, many, or a class for an expanded clone.

TRBJ1-3 | . | TRBV7-2 | few | TGTGCCAGCAGCGGATACGAAGGGACCGGAAACACCATATATTTT | CASSGYEGTGNTIYF
TRBJ1-2 | TRBD1 | TRBV7-2 | . | TGTGCCAGCAGCTTTGACAGGGATGTAGCTGCCTATGGCTACACCTTC | CASSFDRDVAAYGYTF
TRBJ2-7 | TRBD1 | TRBV7-9 | many | TGTCAAACGAGTGACAGGGGACGCGAGCAGTACTTC | CQTSDRGREQYF
TRBJ1-1 | . | TRBV29-1 | many | TGCAGCGTTAATGGTCAAACATGGATGGACACTGAAGCTTTCTTT | CSVNGQTWMDTEAFF
TRBJ2-3 | TRBD1 | TRBV9 | many | TGTGCCAGCAGCAGTTCGCTCCGGGACAGCCGCACAGATACGCAGTATTTT | CASSSSLRDSRTDTQYF
TRBJ1-1 | . | TRBV7-6 | . | TGTGCCAGCAGCTTTGGACCGCACACTGAAGCTTTCTTT | CASSFGPHTEAFF
TRBJ2-1 | TRBD2 | TRBV12-3/TRBV12-4 | few | TGTGCCAGCAGTTTCCGACTAGCGGGGGGGAAACAGTTCTTC | CASSFRLAGGKQFF
TRBJ2-5 | TRBD2 | TRBV5-1 | few | TGCGCCAGCAGCTTTTTAGCGGGGTCGAACCAAGAGACCCAGTACTTC | CASSFLAGSNQETQYF
TRBJ2-2 | . | TRBV6-1 | . | TGTGCCAGCAGCCCAGAACCGGTCGTGAACACCGGGGAGCTGTTTTTT | CASSPEPVVNTGELFF
TRBJ1-5 | . | TRBV20-1 | many | TGCAGTGCTGGCCGGGACACGAATCAGCCCCAGCATTTT | CSAGRDTNQPQHF